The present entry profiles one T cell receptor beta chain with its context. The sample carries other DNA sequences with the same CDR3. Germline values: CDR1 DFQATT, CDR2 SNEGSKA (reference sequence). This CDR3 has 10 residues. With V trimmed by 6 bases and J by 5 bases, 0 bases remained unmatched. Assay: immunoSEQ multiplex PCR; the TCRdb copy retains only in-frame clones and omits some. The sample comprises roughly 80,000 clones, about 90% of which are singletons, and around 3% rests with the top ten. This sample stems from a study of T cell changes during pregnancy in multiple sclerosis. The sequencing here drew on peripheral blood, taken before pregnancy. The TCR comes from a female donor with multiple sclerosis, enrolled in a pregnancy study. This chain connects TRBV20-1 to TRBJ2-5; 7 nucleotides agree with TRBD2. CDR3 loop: CSAGRETQYF. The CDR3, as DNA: TGCAGTGCCGGGAGGGAGACCCAGTACTTC.